The 30 T cell receptor beta chains in this list originate from one sample, sequenced in a study of T-cell memory formation after mild COVID-19 (dated by TCRdb to about 2021). Library creation used 5' RACE. The instrument given in TCRdb is Illumina NovaSeq 6000. The raw public reads went through TCRdb reprocessing: fastp at Q25, MiXCR clone calling, in-frame beta chains kept. Rows are combined by CDR3 protein, so each entry shows the most common genes and DNA. The sample has about 16,000 distinct CDR3 sequences on record, more than 20% of them singletons. The top ten hold approximately 56% of the sample. The sequenced material came from PBMCs or a T cell subset sorted from them (not recorded which). The source of these receptors is a man in his late teens or twenties who had mild COVID-19 (a few samples of this study predate the infection). The sample titles of this study are shuffled in the database, so cell type and time point are left out; the donor was told from shared clones.

This clonotype was observed at least ten times. The chain carries TRBV6-6 and TRBJ2-5; D remains ambiguous. The germline V gene encodes CDR1 MNHNY and CDR2 SVGAGI (reference sequence). CDR3 length equals 10 residues. Trimming cost V 6 bases and J 2 bases, with 1 base left between them. The CDR3 loop reads CASRQETQYF. The CDR3 DNA reads as TGTGCCAGCAGACAAGAGACCCAGTACTTC.

This clonotype was detected many times. The V call is TRBV18, the J call TRBJ2-3; 8 bases are shared with TRBD1. The CDR3 runs to 17 residues. From germline, CDR1 is KGHSH and CDR2 LQKENI. J was trimmed by 6 bases and V by 5 bases; bases with no gene match: 16. The CDR3 coding sequence is TGTGCCAGCTCATATCCGGAGTTGGGGACAGGAGTCGATACGCAGTATTTT. Protein sequence: CASSYPELGTGVDTQYF.

This clonotype was picked up a small number of times. The rearrangement joins TRBV6-5 to TRBJ2-3; D may match TRBD1 or TRBD2 (7 bases each). The length of the CDR3 is 13 residues. Trimming took 9 bases from V and 6 from J, leaving 16 bases between them. Germline CDR1 reads MNHEY; CDR2 reads SVGAGI. The CDR3 DNA reads as TGTGCCAGTAAGACAGGGAGGGTGGATACGCAGTATTTT. The encoded protein is CASKTGRVDTQYF.

This clonotype was observed a handful of times. This chain links TRBV7-9 with TRBJ1-2, with TRBD1 identical over 7 bases. The CDR3 sequence is 13 residues long. CDR1 and CDR2 (germline): SEHNR, FQNEAQ (reference sequence). V was pared by 5 bases and J by 4 bases, with 4 bases of the junction left unmatched. CDR3 bases: TGTGCCAGCAGCCCCGGGACAGTCTATGGCTACACCTTC. It specifies CASSPGTVYGYTF.

This clonotype was seen many times. The chain employs TRBV6-5 and TRBJ1-1; D unresolved. The V gene lost 4 bases and the J gene lost 1 base, with 7 bases spanning the gap. CDR1 and CDR2 (germline): MNHEY, SVGAGI. The CDR3 consists of 13 residues. The CDR3 protein is CASSSAPNTEAFF. The CDR3 coding sequence is TGTGCCAGCAGTTCCGCTCCGAACACTGAAGCTTTCTTT.

This clonotype was picked up many times. The chain is built from TRBV29-1 and TRBJ2-5; D remains ambiguous. The CDR3 runs to 12 residues. V was pared by 8 bases and J by 7 bases, with 17 bases between. Germline V gene sequence: CDR1 SQVTM, CDR2 ANQGSEA. CDR3 sequence (DNA): TGCAGCACCCTCGATCATGGCCTGACCCAGTACTTC. Translation: CSTLDHGLTQYF.

The table lists this clonotype with a few counts. The chain combines TRBV15 with TRBJ2-3; D may be TRBD1 or TRBD2 (5 bases each). The CDR3 consists of 17 residues. With 5 bases removed from V and 4 bases from J, the gap between germline ends came to 22 bases. In germline, CDR1 is LNHNV, CDR2 YYDKDF (reference sequence). The CDR3 coding sequence is TGTGCCACCAGCTCCTACGGGTGGGACGGAATATCAGATACGCAGTATTTT. Encoded protein: CATSSYGWDGISDTQYF.

In the case of this clonotype: Possible read error: a much larger clone is one base away. The V gene is TRBV12-3 or TRBV12-4, the J gene TRBJ1-2; tentatively, D is TRBD1 (5 bases). CDR3 length: 15 residues. V lost 2 bases, J lost 8 bases, and 18 bases lay in between. The CDR3 here is CASSLKPEGRTGYTF. The DNA for the CDR3 is TGTGCCAGCAGTTTAAAGCCTGAGGGGCGAACGGGCTACACCTTC.

This clonotype showed up many times. The chain combines TRBV7-8 with TRBJ2-2; D not resolved. The germline V gene has CDR1 SGHVS and CDR2 FQNEAQ. This CDR3 contains 14 residues. V was cut by 2 bases and J by 8 bases, with 12 bases left in between. The CDR3 loop reads CASSLLGVLGELFF. CDR3 bases: TGTGCCAGCAGCTTACTGGGCGTACTGGGGGAGCTGTTTTTT. Full variable domain (missing parts from reference TRBV7-8 and TRBJ2-2): GAGVSQSPRYKVAKRGQDVALRCDPISGHVSLFWYQQALGQGPEFLTYFQNEAQLDKSGLPSDRFFAERPEGSVSTLKIQRTQQEDSAVYLCASSLLGVLGELFFGEGSRLTVL.

This clonotype was seen repeatedly, ten times or more. The chain employs TRBV7-6 and TRBJ1-1; the D gene is possibly TRBD1 (6 bases). This CDR3 is 15 amino acids long. V gave up 5 bases and J gave up 1 base, with 14 bases separating them. Germline CDR1 is SGHVS and CDR2 is FNYEAQ. This CDR3 is CASSQGGGANTEAFF. DNA of the CDR3: TGTGCCAGCAGCCAAGGGGGGGGAGCGAACACTGAAGCTTTCTTT.

This clonotype is medium-sized (0.01 to 0.1%). This rearrangement joins TRBV6-5 to TRBJ2-5; TRBD2 is a possible D gene (5 bases). Germline V gene sequence: CDR1 MNHEY, CDR2 SVGAGI. The ends were cut back, 2 bases at V and 1 base at J, with 11 bases in the middle. This CDR3 has 15 amino acids. CDR3 nucleotides: TGTGCCAGCAGTTACCGAGGGAACTCCCAAGAGACCCAGTACTTC. This codes for CASSYRGNSQETQYF.

This clonotype was detected many times. The V gene is TRBV6-1, the J gene TRBJ2-1; 9 nucleotides agree with TRBD2. The ends lost 11 bases at V and 0 bases at J; junction bases unmatched: 5. This CDR3 is built from 14 residues. Germline V CDR1 and CDR2: MNHNS, SASEGT. CDR3 sequence: CAGATSGSYNEQFF. CDR3 sequence (DNA): TGTGCCGGGGCGACTAGCGGCTCCTACAATGAGCAGTTCTTC.

CDR3 bases: TGTGCCATCAGCCTAGCGGGGGGGCGGCATACGCAGTATTTT. As protein: CAISLAGGRHTQYF. The rearrangement links TRBV10-3 to TRBJ2-3, with 12 bases fitting TRBD2. The J segment lost 7 bases and the V segment lost 6 bases, leaving 5 bases of the junction unmatched. The CDR3 contains 14 residues. Germline V CDR1 and CDR2: ENHRY, SYGVKD.

This clonotype was observed many times. The V gene is TRBV12-3 or TRBV12-4, the J gene TRBJ2-7; TRBD2 matches 7 bases. Trimming at V came to 3 bases and at J to 4 bases, leaving 12 bases not matched to a gene. The CDR3 runs to 16 residues. CDR3 loop: CASSFGTTSFYYEQYF. In nucleotides, the CDR3 is TGTGCCAGCAGTTTTGGGACTACCTCGTTCTATTACGAGCAGTACTTC.

The CDR3: CASSDRWPGELFF. DNA of the CDR3: TGTGCCAGCAGCGATCGATGGCCCGGGGAGCTGTTTTTT. The chain couples TRBV7-9 to TRBJ2-2, with unresolved D. The germline V gene encodes CDR1 SEHNR and CDR2 FQNEAQ (reference sequence). The CDR3 spans 13 residues. The V end lost 5 bases, the J end lost 6 bases, and 10 bases lay between the germline ends.

The sample holds many counts of this clonotype. V is TRBV9 and J is TRBJ1-1; the D gene is possibly TRBD1 (6 bases). This CDR3 comprises 14 residues. The V gene's germline CDR1 is SGDLS and CDR2 YYNGEE. The germline V and J ends were trimmed by 0 bases and 7 bases, with 13 bases remaining between them. DNA of the CDR3: TGTGCCAGCAGCGTAGTGCCAGGGGCTCGTGAAGCTTTCTTT. It encodes CASSVVPGAREAFF.

This clonotype was detected ten times or more. V usage is TRBV6-5 and J usage is TRBJ1-4; weak D call: TRBD1 (6 bases). The germline gives CDR1 MNHEY, CDR2 SVGAGI. This CDR3 region has 15 residues. V shed 5 bases and J shed 8 bases, with 18 bases lying between them. The CDR3 loop is CASSPTGWAEEKLFF. The CDR3 bases are TGTGCCAGCAGTCCTACAGGGTGGGCGGAGGAAAAACTGTTTTTT.

This clonotype was seen at least ten times. The V call is TRBV29-1, the J call TRBJ1-1; D unclear. The CDR3 contains 12 residues. The germline V gene encodes CDR1 SQVTM and CDR2 ANQGSEA. V was cut by 0 bases and J by 6 bases, with 8 bases left in between. The CDR3 coding sequence is TGCAGCGTTGAAGATGTCCGGGCTGAAGCTTTCTTT. This sequence encodes CSVEDVRAEAFF.

This clonotype was found once. The rearrangement joins TRBV7-9 to TRBJ2-1; a weak D match, TRBD1 (6 bases). The germline V gene encodes CDR1 SEHNR and CDR2 FQNEAQ (reference sequence). V was clipped by 1 base and J by 6 bases, with 13 bases between them. CDR3 length: 15 amino acids. The CDR3 here is CASSLVTGPANEQFF. CDR3 DNA sequence: TGTGCCAGCAGCTTAGTTACAGGGCCGGCCAATGAGCAGTTCTTC.

This clonotype was seen at least ten times. V and J are TRBV4-1 and TRBJ2-3; no clear D. The germline gives CDR1 MGHRA, CDR2 YSYEKL. This CDR3 comprises 16 residues. V lost 0 bases and J 0 bases, leaving 10 bases between the germline ends. The CDR3 is CASSQETYPSTDTQYF. CDR3 DNA sequence: TGCGCCAGCAGCCAAGAAACCTATCCTAGCACAGATACGCAGTATTTT.

The CDR3, as DNA: TGTGCCAGCAGCTTAACAGTCGGCGTGGGGAACACTGAAGCTTTCTTT. It is translated as CASSLTVGVGNTEAFF. V and J are TRBV11-2 and TRBJ1-1; no clear D. This CDR3 has 16 amino acids. V lost 2 bases and J lost 1, with 14 bases in between. CDR1 is SGHAT and CDR2 is FQNNGV in the germline V gene.

At least ten counts were recorded for this clonotype. In nucleotides, the CDR3 is TGCGCCAGCAGCGGGGCTGGGGGCCACACAGATACGCAGTATTTT. Its translation: CASSGAGGHTDTQYF. J is TRBJ2-3 and V is TRBV4-1, with D possibly matching TRBD1 (6 bases). Germline CDR1 reads MGHRA; CDR2 reads YSYEKL. The V gene lost 5 bases and the J gene lost 2 bases, with 14 bases spanning the gap. The CDR3 length is 15 residues.

There are many counts of this clonotype. The chain couples TRBV20-1 to TRBJ2-5; no reliable D call. This CDR3 region has 11 residues. Per germline, CDR1 DFQATT and CDR2 SNEGSKA (reference sequence). The V end lost 6 bases, the J end lost 5 bases, and 10 bases lay between the germline ends. The CDR3 DNA sequence: TGCAGTGCCCACCCCGGGGAGACCCAGTACTTC. Translated, it gives CSAHPGETQYF.

This clonotype has at least ten counts. As DNA, the CDR3 is TGTGCCAGCAGCGTTGGGGGCGGGAATGAGCAGTTCTTC. Protein sequence: CASSVGGGNEQFF. J is TRBJ2-1 and V is TRBV9; the D gene is possibly TRBD1 (6 bases). Germline CDR1 is SGDLS and CDR2 is YYNGEE. The CDR3 length is 13 residues. Trimming cost V 2 bases and J 7 bases, with 10 bases left between them.

This clonotype was detected many times. The chain links TRBV12-3 or TRBV12-4 to TRBJ1-2; no firm D call. Trimming stripped 4 bases from V and 4 bases from J, with 7 bases between. The CDR3 has 12 residues. The DNA for the CDR3 is TGTGCCAGCAGTTGGACGGCCTATGGCTACACCTTC. This encodes CASSWTAYGYTF.

This chain joins TRBV6-2 or TRBV6-3 and TRBJ2-1; D is unresolved. The germline gives CDR1 MNHEY, CDR2 SVGEGT. The CDR3 has 13 residues. V was shortened by 5 bases and J by 5 bases, with 10 bases between the two germline ends. The CDR3 here is CASSTGPHNEQFF. The CDR3 DNA reads as TGTGCCAGCAGTACTGGGCCCCACAATGAGCAGTTCTTC.

This clonotype has a count of ten or more. The chain recombines TRBV7-3 with TRBJ1-2; TRBD1 aligns across 7 bases. The junction had 7 bases not matched to a gene; V was cut back by 4 bases and J by 8 bases. Germline V gene sequence: CDR1 SGHTA, CDR2 FQGTGA. The CDR3 extends over 13 amino acids. The CDR3 loop reads CASSSQTGQGYTF. CDR3 in DNA: TGTGCCAGCAGCTCCCAGACAGGGCAGGGCTACACCTTC. Full variable domain (outside the CDR3, taken from reference TRBV7-3 and TRBJ1-2): GAGVSQTPSNKVTEKGKYVELRCDPISGHTALYWYRQSLGQGPEFLIYFQGTGAADDSGLPNDRFFAVRPEGSVSTLKIQRTERGDSAVYLCASSSQTGQGYTFGSGTRLTVV.

A word on this clonotype: This may arise from a read error, as a much more abundant clone is one base away. Here the CDR3 reads CASSLGGPLCMQYF. The CDR3 DNA reads as TGTGCCAGCAGCTTGGGCGGTCCGCTCTGCATGCAGTACTTC. The rearrangement links TRBV7-9 to TRBJ2-7; no firm D call. The V gene lost 3 bases and the J gene lost 9 bases, with 18 bases spanning the gap. In germline, CDR1 is SEHNR, CDR2 FQNEAQ (reference sequence). The CDR3 length is 14 residues.

This clonotype has a count of ten or more. The J gene is TRBJ2-1, the V gene TRBV13, with unresolved D. The CDR3 totals 13 residues. Germline CDR1 is PRHDT and CDR2 is FYEKMQ (reference sequence). The V end lost 5 bases, the J end lost 8 bases, and 13 bases lay between the germline ends. CDR3 sequence (DNA): TGTGCCAGCAGCCGGGTCTCGACGGATGAGCAGTTCTTC. Translation: CASSRVSTDEQFF.

This clonotype was recorded at least ten times. The V call is TRBV6-1, the J call TRBJ2-7; no firm D call. Deletions cut 2 bases from V and 3 bases from J, with 14 bases between. The length of the CDR3 is 15 residues. The germline V gene encodes CDR1 MNHNS and CDR2 SASEGT. Here the CDR3 reads CASSEPITLNYEQYV. For the CDR3, the DNA is TGTGCCAGCAGTGAACCGATTACCCTTAACTACGAGCAGTACGTC.